The following is a T cell receptor (beta chain) sequence with its context. This CDR3 region has 16 residues. V was pared by 5 bases and J by 5 bases, with 11 bases of the junction left unmatched. Germline CDR1 is LNHNV and CDR2 is YYDKDF (reference sequence). This entry comes from a study of shared clonotypes between healthy human individuals. Measured with immunoSEQ multiplex PCR; TCRdb has only the in-frame clones, and not every one. The sample holds some 580,000 clones, 97% seen once. This TCR derives from a young woman in good health. The sequenced material came from naive CD4+ T cells sorted from blood. Subset denoted: CD45RA+ positively selected. The J gene is TRBJ2-5, the V gene TRBV15, with 10 bases lining up with TRBD2. The CDR3 loop is CATSGDRASGSETQYF. CDR3 nucleotide sequence: TGTGCCACCAGCGGCGATCGGGCTAGCGGGAGTGAGACCCAGTACTTC.